This TCR beta chain is from a study of T cell responses to AZD1222 COVID-19 vaccine. General study points: Repertoire sampling was restricted to post-peak T cell response timepoints. At baseline, just a handful of AZD1222 recipients tested seropositive. Spike-specific TCRs gained breadth and depth after people received two AZD1222 doses. Females made up more of the donors, who were largely white British, and clonal diversity may have come out too low.

The CDR3 runs 13 residues. Between the trimmed V and J ends, which lost 0 bases and 7 bases, there was a span of 7 bases. Germline V gene sequence: CDR1 MDHEN, CDR2 SYDVKM. Assay used: immunoSEQ multiplex PCR; TCRdb lists only in-frame clones, some missing. This table has around 200,000 clones, around 90% appearing once. In the case of this clone: What it recognizes is unknown.

Sequenced material: peripheral blood, taken on day 0 of AZD1222 vaccination. The clonotype was recovered from an adult in good health. The genes are TRBV28 and TRBJ2-4; D uncertain. The CDR3 DNA sequence: TGTGCCAGCAGTTTATGGACACCGAACATTCAGTACTTC. Translation gives CASSLWTPNIQYF.